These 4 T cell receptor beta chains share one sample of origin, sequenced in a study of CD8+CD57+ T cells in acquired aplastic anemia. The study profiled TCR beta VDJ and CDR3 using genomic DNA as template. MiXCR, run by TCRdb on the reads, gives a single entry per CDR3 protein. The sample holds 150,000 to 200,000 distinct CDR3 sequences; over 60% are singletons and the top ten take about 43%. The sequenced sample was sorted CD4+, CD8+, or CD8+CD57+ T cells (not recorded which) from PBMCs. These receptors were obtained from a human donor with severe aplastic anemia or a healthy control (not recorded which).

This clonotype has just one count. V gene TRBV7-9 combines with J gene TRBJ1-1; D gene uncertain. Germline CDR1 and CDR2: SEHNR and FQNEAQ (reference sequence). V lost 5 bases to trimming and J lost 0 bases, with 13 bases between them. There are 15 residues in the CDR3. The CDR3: CASSQAASVNTEAFF. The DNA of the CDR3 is TGTGCCAGCAGCCAAGCAGCGTCGGTGAACACTGAAGCTTTCTTT.

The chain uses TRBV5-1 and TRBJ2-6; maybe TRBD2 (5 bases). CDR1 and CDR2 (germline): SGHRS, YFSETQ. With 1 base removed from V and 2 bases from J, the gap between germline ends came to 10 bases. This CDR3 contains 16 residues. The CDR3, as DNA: TGCGCCAGCAGCTTGCGGACGGAGGCTGGGGCCAACGTCCTGACTTTC. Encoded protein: CASSLRTEAGANVLTF.

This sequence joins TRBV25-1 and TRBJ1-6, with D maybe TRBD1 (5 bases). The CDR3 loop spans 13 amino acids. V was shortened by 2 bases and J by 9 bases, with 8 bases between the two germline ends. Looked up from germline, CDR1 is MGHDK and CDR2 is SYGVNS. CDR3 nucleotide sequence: TGTGCCAGCAGTGAAGGGGGAGTTTCACCCCTCCACTTT. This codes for CASSEGGVSPLHF.

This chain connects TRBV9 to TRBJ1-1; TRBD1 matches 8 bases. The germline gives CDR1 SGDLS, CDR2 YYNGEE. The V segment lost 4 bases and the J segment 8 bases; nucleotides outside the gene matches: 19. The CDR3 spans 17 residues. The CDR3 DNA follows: TGTGCCAGCAGCTCGGGACTAAGGGTACAGGGGGAGAGGGAAGCTTTCTTT. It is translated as CASSSGLRVQGEREAFF.